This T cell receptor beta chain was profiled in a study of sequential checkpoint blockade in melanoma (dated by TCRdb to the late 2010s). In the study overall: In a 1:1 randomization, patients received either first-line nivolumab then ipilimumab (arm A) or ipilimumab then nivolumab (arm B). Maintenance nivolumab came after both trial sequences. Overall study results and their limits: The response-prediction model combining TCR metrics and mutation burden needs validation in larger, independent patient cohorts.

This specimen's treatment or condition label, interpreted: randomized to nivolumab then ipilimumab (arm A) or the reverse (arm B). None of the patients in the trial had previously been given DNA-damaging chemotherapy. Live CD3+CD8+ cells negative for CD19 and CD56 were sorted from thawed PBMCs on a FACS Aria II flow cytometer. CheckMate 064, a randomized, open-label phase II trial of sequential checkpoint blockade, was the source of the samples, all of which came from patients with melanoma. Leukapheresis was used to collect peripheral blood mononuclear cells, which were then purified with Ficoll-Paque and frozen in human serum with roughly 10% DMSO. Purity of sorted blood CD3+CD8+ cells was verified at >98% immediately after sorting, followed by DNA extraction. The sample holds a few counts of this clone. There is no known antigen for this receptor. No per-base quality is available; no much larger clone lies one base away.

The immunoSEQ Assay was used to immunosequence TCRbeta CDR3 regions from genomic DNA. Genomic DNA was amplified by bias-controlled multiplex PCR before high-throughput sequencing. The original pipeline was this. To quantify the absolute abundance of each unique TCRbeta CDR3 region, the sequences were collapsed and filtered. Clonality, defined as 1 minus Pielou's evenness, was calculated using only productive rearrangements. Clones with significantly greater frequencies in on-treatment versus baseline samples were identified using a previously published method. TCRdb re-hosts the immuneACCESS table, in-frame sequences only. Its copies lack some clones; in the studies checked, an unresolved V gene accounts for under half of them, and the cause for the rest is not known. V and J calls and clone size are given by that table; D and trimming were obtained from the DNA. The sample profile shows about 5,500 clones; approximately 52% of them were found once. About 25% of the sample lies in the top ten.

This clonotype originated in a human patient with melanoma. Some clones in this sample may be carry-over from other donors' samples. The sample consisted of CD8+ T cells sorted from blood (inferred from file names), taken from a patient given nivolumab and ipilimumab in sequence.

The CDR3 region reads CASSSLQGTEAFF. The nucleotide sequence is given as TGTGCCAGCAGCTCTCTTCAGGGAACTGAAGCTTTCTTT. The chain joins TRBV7-6 to TRBJ1-1, with TRBD1 perhaps the D gene, on 5 matching bases. Spanning cysteine to phenylalanine, the CDR3 consists of 13 amino acids. Of all the DNA, just the CDR3 is kept, 39 bases in frame from base 1. V loses 4 bases of germline sequence and J loses 5 bases, and the interval between the two ends is 11 bases. CDR1 and CDR2 are drawn from the germline V gene: SGHVS, FNYEAQ.